Below are 20 T cell receptor beta chains sequenced from a single sample in a study of T cells in Graves' hyperthyroidism and ophthalmopathy. RNA transcripts provided the source from which TCR beta CDR3 regions were amplified. HTBI primers were used for first-round RT-PCR of the TCR CDR3. In TCRdb, the multiplex PCR reads were re-called with MiXCR into one record per CDR3 protein. The sample shows a few hundred thousand distinct CDR3 sequences, around 13% of them seen only once. Sequencing was carried out using blood. Receptor source: a woman between 40 and 55 years old with Graves' hyperthyroidism.

This clonotype was observed at least ten times. V and J are TRBV29-1 and TRBJ2-1; TRBD2 might be the D (5 bases). The CDR3 is 15 residues long. The germline V gene has CDR1 SQVTM and CDR2 ANQGSEA. Trimming stripped 6 bases from V and 8 bases from J, with 23 bases between. CDR3 DNA sequence: TGCAGCGTATTCCGTGGGGAGAGAGTATCGGATGAGCAGTTCTTC. Its translation: CSVFRGERVSDEQFF.

The chain has TRBV30 and TRBJ2-7; TRBD1 might be the D (6 bases). V lost 0 bases, J lost 4 bases, and 19 bases lay in between. Looked up from germline, CDR1 is GTSNPN and CDR2 is SVGIG (reference sequence). The CDR3 totals 16 residues. CDR3 in DNA: TGTGCCTGGAGTGTACCTGGCAGGGGAATTATTTACGAGCAGTACTTC. Translation gives CAWSVPGRGIIYEQYF.

This clonotype was seen repeatedly, ten times or more. The chain uses TRBV18 and TRBJ2-1; D ambiguous. CDR1 and CDR2 (germline): KGHSH, LQKENI. V gave up 2 bases and J gave up 6 bases, with 14 bases separating them. This CDR3 contains 15 residues. The CDR3 here is CASSPAAFGVNEQFF. For the CDR3, the DNA is TGTGCCAGCTCACCAGCCGCGTTCGGAGTCAATGAGCAGTTCTTC.

This clonotype showed up just a few times. The chain uses TRBV7-2 and TRBJ2-6; D is possibly TRBD1 (6 bases). The germline V gene encodes CDR1 SGHTA and CDR2 FQGNSA. This CDR3 is 17 amino acids long. V gave up 5 bases and J gave up 0 bases, with 14 bases separating them. CDR3 nucleotide sequence: TGTGCCAGCAGCCCTATAAGGACAGCCTCTGGGGCCAACGTCCTGACTTTC. Encoded protein: CASSPIRTASGANVLTF.

The rearrangement uses TRBV29-1 and TRBJ2-7; 11 bases are a match to TRBD2. The trim removed 6 bases at V and 0 bases at J, leaving 7 bases unmatched. Germline V gene sequence: CDR1 SQVTM, CDR2 ANQGSEA. This CDR3 spans 15 amino acids. The DNA of the CDR3 is TGCAGCGTCGCCGGGACTAGCGGAAACTCCTACGAGCAGTACTTC. Residues: CSVAGTSGNSYEQYF.

This clonotype occurred a few times. The chain employs TRBV4-1 and TRBJ2-1, with a tentative D call TRBD2 (6 bases). This CDR3 region has 16 residues. Germline CDR1 and CDR2: MGHRA and YSYEKL. V lost 0 bases and J 6 bases, leaving 15 bases between the germline ends. The DNA of the CDR3 is TGCGCCAGCAGCCAAGATTGGGCCGCGGGGCTCAATGAGCAGTTCTTC. This encodes CASSQDWAAGLNEQFF.

This clonotype occurred many times. V gene TRBV20-1 combines with J gene TRBJ2-2; 8 nucleotides line up with TRBD2. The CDR3 length is 15 residues. J was trimmed by 4 bases and V by 0 bases; bases with no gene match: 4. Germline CDR1 DFQATT, CDR2 SNEGSKA (reference sequence). Here the CDR3 reads CSAREQAGATGELFF. The CDR3 DNA reads TGCAGTGCTAGAGAACAAGCGGGAGCCACCGGGGAGCTGTTTTTT.

At least ten counts were recorded for this clonotype. This chain links TRBV12-3 or TRBV12-4 with TRBJ1-4; 7 bases match TRBD1. The CDR3 contains 14 residues. V lost 10 bases, J lost 4 bases, and 9 bases stayed unmatched. In DNA form, the CDR3 reads TGTGCCACCTCCCTGGACAGGTTTAATGAAAAACTGTTTTTT. Its protein product is CATSLDRFNEKLFF.

This clonotype came up many times. CDR3 sequence: CASSQDLQRDTDTQYF. The CDR3 region has the DNA TGTGCCAGCAGCCAAGATCTGCAGCGGGACACAGATACGCAGTATTTT. The chain recombines TRBV3-1 with TRBJ2-3; 7 bases are a match to TRBD2. This CDR3 is 16 amino acids long. Germline-derived CDR1 and CDR2 are LGHDT and YNNKEL (reference sequence). The junction had 5 bases not matched to a gene; V was cut back by 0 bases and J by 2 bases.

This clonotype was counted between two and nine times. This sequence joins TRBV14 and TRBJ2-1, with TRBD2 matching over 8 bases. Germline V gives CDR1 SGHDN, CDR2 FVKESK. J was trimmed by 3 bases and V by 3 bases; bases with no gene match: 4. The CDR3 consists of 15 residues. CDR3 bases: TGTGCCAGCAGCCAGCTAGCGGGCAACTACAATGAGCAGTTCTTC. It encodes CASSQLAGNYNEQFF.

The chain employs TRBV3-1 and TRBJ2-1, with TRBD1 matching over 9 bases. J lost 10 bases, V lost 4 bases, and 5 bases had no gene match. Germline-derived CDR1 and CDR2 are LGHDT and YNNKEL (reference sequence). The CDR3 spans 13 residues. The CDR3 region has the DNA TGTGCCAGCAGCCCGGGGACAGGGCGGGAGCAGTTCTTC. Its translation: CASSPGTGREQFF.

This clonotype was found many times. The chain joins TRBV27 to TRBJ2-1, with D possibly matching TRBD1 (6 bases). The CDR3 loop spans 16 amino acids. Trimming left V 0 bases short and J 3 bases short, with 12 bases between. Germline lookup yields CDR1 MNHEY and CDR2 SMNVEV (reference sequence). The CDR3 bases are TGTGCCAGCAGTTTATCCCGACAGGTTTACTACAATGAGCAGTTCTTC. Protein product: CASSLSRQVYYNEQFF.

This clonotype was counted at least ten times. An end of the junction differs from the germline gene, which may be a read error. The V and J genes are TRBV7-7 and TRBJ2-7; 7 nucleotides match TRBD2. CDR3 size: 13 residues. In germline, CDR1 is SSHAT, CDR2 FNYEAQ (reference sequence). In DNA form, the CDR3 reads TGTGCTAGCAGCTTGGAGCGGGACGGGGAGCAGTACTTC. Amino acid sequence: CASSLERDGEQYF.

This chain connects TRBV14 to TRBJ2-7; TRBD2 is a possible D gene (5 bases). The CDR3 is 13 amino acids. CDR1 is SGHDN, CDR2 FVKESK, per germline. With 5 bases removed from V and 0 bases from J, the gap between germline ends came to 8 bases. The DNA of the CDR3 is TGTGCCAGCAGCTCCGACTACTCCTACGAGCAGTACTTC. Its translation is CASSSDYSYEQYF.

This clonotype was recorded many times. The chain recombines TRBV27 with TRBJ2-1; 14 bases line up with TRBD2. CDR3 length: 16 amino acids. Germline V gene data show CDR1 as MNHEY and CDR2 as SMNVEV (reference sequence). V trimming: 8 bases; J trimming: 7 bases; junction bases outside the gene matches: 10. The CDR3 loop is CASGILGTSGSNEQFF. DNA of the CDR3: TGTGCCAGCGGAATACTCGGGACTAGCGGGAGTAATGAGCAGTTCTTC.

Many counts were recorded for this clonotype. V usage is TRBV20-1 and J usage is TRBJ2-1; 14 bases align to TRBD2. Trimming removed 3 bases from V and 8 bases from J; junction bases left unmatched: 15. The CDR3 extends over 18 amino acids. CDR1 and CDR2 from the germline V gene are DFQATT and SNEGSKA (reference sequence). CDR3 region: CSASEDRGLAGVLDEQFF. DNA of the CDR3: TGCAGTGCTAGTGAGGACAGGGGACTAGCGGGAGTTTTGGATGAGCAGTTCTTC.

This clonotype occurred a few times. V and J are TRBV12-3 or TRBV12-4 and TRBJ1-3, with D tentatively TRBD1 (5 bases). The CDR3 length is 15 residues. Between the trimmed V and J ends, which lost 3 bases and 1 base, there was a span of 10 bases. The CDR3 sequence is CASSFFGASGNTIYF. The CDR3 DNA reads TGTGCCAGCAGTTTTTTCGGGGCGTCTGGAAACACCATATATTTT.

Turning to this clonotype: One base away lies a much larger clone, so this may be a sequencing read error. The V call is TRBV7-2, the J call TRBJ1-2; 9 positions agree with TRBD1. The V gene's germline CDR1 is SGHTA and CDR2 FQGNSA. The CDR3 is 18 amino acids. The CDR3 coding sequence is TGTGCCAGCAGCACCATCCTCACACCGGGACAGGGAGACTATGGCTGCACCTTC. Translation gives CASSTILTPGQGDYGCTF.

This clonotype occurred many times. The genes are TRBV12-3 or TRBV12-4 and TRBJ2-5, with 10 bases that match TRBD2. V gave up 1 base and J gave up 3 bases; unmatched junction bases: 8. The CDR3 is made up of 17 amino acids. The CDR3 bases are TGTGCCAGCAGTTTAGGGTCTAGCGGGAGAGGGAAAGAGACCCAGTACTTC. This gives the protein CASSLGSSGRGKETQYF.

The table lists this clonotype with many counts. The genes are TRBV28 and TRBJ2-1; possibly TRBD1 for D (6 bases). Trimming shortened V by 2 bases and J by 10 bases, and 15 bases separated the two germline ends. This CDR3 has 14 amino acids. The V gene's germline CDR1 is MDHEN and CDR2 SYDVKM. The CDR3, as DNA: TGTGCCAGCAGTTTAGGTGGACAGCTAAGGGAGCAGTTCTTC. Protein: CASSLGGQLREQFF.